What follows are 21 T cell receptor beta chains derived from one specimen sequenced in a study of Graves' ophthalmopathy and Graves' hyperthyroidism. Scientists amplified the TCR beta CDR3 regions from RNA transcripts. HTBI-primed RT-PCR formed the first round, and a multiplex PCR formed the second. TCRdb reanalysed the multiplex PCR reads using MiXCR and keeps one entry per CDR3 protein. The sample yields 1 million to 1.3 million distinct CDR3 sequences, about 36% seen once. Sample: peripheral blood or thyroid tissue (not recorded which). The receptors derive from an adult man with Graves' hyperthyroidism.

This clonotype came up many times. This chain joins TRBV19 and TRBJ1-1; D gene uncertain. Looked up from germline, CDR1 is LNHDA and CDR2 is SQIVND (reference sequence). The CDR3 sequence is 17 residues long. Trimming pared 3 bases from V and 0 bases from J, leaving 17 bases between. CDR3 sequence reads: CASSIGPGRRMNTEAFF. As DNA, the CDR3 is TGTGCCAGTAGTATTGGTCCAGGACGAAGGATGAACACTGAAGCTTTCTTT.

This clonotype appeared many times. The J gene is TRBJ1-1, the V gene TRBV11-1; weak D call: TRBD1 (5 bases). Germline V gene lookup returns CDR1 SGHAT and CDR2 FQDESV (reference sequence). Trimming removed 5 bases from V and 1 base from J, with 17 bases in between. The CDR3 is made up of 16 amino acids. This CDR3 reads CASSPRAGTGNTEAFF. Here the CDR3 DNA reads TGTGCCAGCAGCCCTCGGGCAGGGACGGGGAACACTGAAGCTTTCTTT.

The chain combines TRBV7-3 with TRBJ2-1, with 8 bases that match TRBD2. Trimming removed 5 bases from V and 9 bases from J; junction bases left unmatched: 6. The CDR3 runs 13 residues. Germline CDR1 SGHTA, CDR2 FQGTGA. The CDR3 DNA reads TGTGCCAGCAGCCCACTAGCGGCGGGTGAGCAGTTCTTC. Translating it yields CASSPLAAGEQFF.

This clonotype was counted ten times or more. The gene calls are TRBV7-2 and TRBJ1-3; D is uncertain. Germline loops: CDR1 SGHTA, CDR2 FQGNSA. The CDR3 consists of 14 residues. Trimming removed 2 bases at V and 4 bases at J, with 9 bases between. CDR3 region: CASSLFGPGNTIYF. CDR3 DNA sequence: TGTGCCAGCAGCTTATTCGGGCCAGGAAACACCATATATTTT.

This clonotype was seen repeatedly, ten times or more. The chain recombines TRBV29-1 with TRBJ1-1; D may be TRBD1 (6 bases). Trimming left V 5 bases short and J 6 bases short, with 19 bases between. Germline CDR1 is SQVTM and CDR2 is ANQGSEA. The CDR3 sequence is 14 residues long. The chain's CDR3 is CSVLSGVGIPEAFF. The CDR3 nucleotides read TGCAGCGTTTTATCAGGGGTGGGCATCCCTGAAGCTTTCTTT.

This clonotype was seen more than once but under ten times. Mismatch with germline at one junction end may stem from a read error. The chain couples TRBV10-3 to TRBJ1-5; no firm D call. Germline CDR1 and CDR2: ENHRY and SYGVKD. The CDR3 contains 16 residues. The CDR3 DNA is TGTGCCAGCAGTTTATCGTTTGGGATTAGCAATCAGCCCCAGCATTTT. It specifies CASSLSFGISNQPQHF.

The V gene is TRBV5-1, the J gene TRBJ2-7, with 9 nucleotides matching TRBD2. V trimming: 3 bases; J trimming: 1 base; junction bases outside the gene matches: 8. Germline-derived CDR1 and CDR2 are SGHRS and YFSETQ. This CDR3 is 16 amino acids long. The CDR3 loop reads CASSSAGGTSSYEQYF. In DNA form, the CDR3 reads TGCGCCAGCAGCTCGGCGGGGGGGACAAGTTCCTACGAGCAGTACTTC.

This clonotype appeared a few times. The CDR3 region is CASSQDDRRANYGYTF. The CDR3, as DNA: TGCGCCAGCAGCCAAGACGACAGGAGAGCTAACTATGGCTACACCTTC. The chain carries TRBV4-1 and TRBJ1-2; D possibly corresponds to TRBD1 (6 bases). In germline, CDR1 is MGHRA, CDR2 YSYEKL. CDR3 length: 16 amino acids. The V end lost 0 bases, the J end lost 0 bases, and 11 bases lay between the germline ends.

This clonotype was picked up one time. Since a much larger clone is just one base distant, this may be a read error. The genes are TRBV20-1 and TRBJ1-3; D perhaps matches TRBD1 (5 bases). This CDR3 is 17 amino acids long. Trimming removed 5 bases from V and 0 bases from J, with 20 bases in between. Per the germline V gene, CDR1 is DFQATT and CDR2 is SNEGSKA (reference sequence). The CDR3 DNA sequence: TGCAGTGCTCTAACCCACCACGCCGGGACCTCTGGAAACACCATATATTTT. It yields the protein CSALTHHAGTSGNTIYF.

This clonotype was recorded a few times. The junction does not match germline at one end; this may be a read error. The chain has TRBV10-2 and TRBJ2-7, with D maybe TRBD1 (6 bases). Per germline, CDR1 WSHSY and CDR2 SAAADI. CDR3 length equals 17 residues. The CDR3 region has the DNA TGTGCCAGCAGTTACCCGCTGAATCCAGGGGACCCCTACGAGCAGTACTTC. Its protein product is CASSYPLNPGDPYEQYF.

Note on this clonotype: At one of its ends the junction is not consistent with the germline gene, which may arise from a read error. The chain has TRBV9 and TRBJ2-7; 9 positions agree with TRBD1. CDR3 length: 15 residues. Germline CDR1 reads SGDLS; CDR2 reads YYNGEE. In nucleotides, the CDR3 is TGTGCCAACAGCCCCGGGACAGGGTCGAACTACGAGCAGTACTTC. Its protein is CANSPGTGSNYEQYF. Full variable domain (remainder filled in from reference TRBV9 and TRBJ2-7): DSGVTQTPKHLITATGQRVTLRCSPRSGDLSVYWYQQSLDQGLQFLIQYYNGEERAKGNILERFSAQQFPDLHSELNLSSLELGDSALYFCANSPGTGSNYEQYFGPGTRLTVT.

As to this clonotype: This clone may be a read error of a much larger clone one base away. The V call is TRBV12-3 or TRBV12-4, the J call TRBJ2-7; TRBD1 is a possible D gene (7 bases). The CDR3 covers 14 residues. V gave up 6 bases and J gave up 2 bases, with 14 bases separating them. CDR3 amino acids: CASSAGGFPYEQYF. CDR3 DNA: TGTGCCAGCAGCGCAGGGGGGTTCCCCTACGAGCAGTACTTC.

The chain couples TRBV7-9 to TRBJ2-7, with 7 bases matching TRBD1. The V segment lost 11 bases and the J segment 6 bases; nucleotides outside the gene matches: 16. The CDR3 runs to 14 residues. CDR1 is SEHNR, CDR2 FQNEAQ, per germline (reference sequence). Here the CDR3 DNA reads TGTGCCCTGTCCAGCAGCTATGGACAGGCCGAGCAGTACTTC. Translated, it gives CALSSSYGQAEQYF.

In its sample, this clonotype was seen many times. The rearrangement joins TRBV2 to TRBJ1-5, with D uncertain. Germline CDR1 and CDR2: SNHLY and FYNNEI. The V end lost 3 bases, the J end lost 1 base, and 7 bases lay between the germline ends. CDR3 length equals 14 residues. The CDR3 nucleotides are TGTGCCAGCAGTGAGGGATCGAGCAATCAGCCCCAGCATTTT. This sequence encodes CASSEGSSNQPQHF. The full variable domain, with the rest looked up from reference TRBV2 and TRBJ1-5, is EPEVTQTPSHQVTQMGQEVILRCVPISNHLYFYWYRQILGQKVEFLVSFYNNEISEKSEIFDDQFSVERPDGSNFTLKIRSTKLEDSAMYFCASSEGSSNQPQHFGDGTRLSIL.

The chain employs TRBV5-1 and TRBJ2-5, with D unresolved. V was cut by 4 bases and J by 0 bases, with 10 bases left in between. Germline lookup yields CDR1 SGHRS and CDR2 YFSETQ. The CDR3 contains 14 residues. CDR3 region: CASSRHRDQETQYF. The DNA for the CDR3 is TGCGCCAGCAGCCGACACCGGGACCAAGAGACCCAGTACTTC. Together with reference TRBV5-1 and TRBJ2-5, the CDR3 gives the full variable domain: KAGVTQTPRYLIKTRGQQVTLSCSPISGHRSVSWYQQTPGQGLQFLFEYFSETQRNKGNFPGRFSGRQFSNSRSEMNVSTLELGDSALYLCASSRHRDQETQYFGPGTRLLVL.

The V call is TRBV27, the J call TRBJ2-7, with 12 bases that match TRBD2. Germline assignment: CDR1 MNHEY and CDR2 SMNVEV (reference sequence). The CDR3 loop spans 15 amino acids. Trimming cost V 6 bases and J 2 bases; bases outside gene matches: 5. The CDR3 sequence: CASRVGLAGTYEQYF. The CDR3 DNA is TGTGCCAGCAGGGTAGGACTAGCGGGAACCTACGAGCAGTACTTC.

At least ten counts were recorded for this clonotype. The rearrangement uses TRBV5-1 and TRBJ1-2; 8 bases fit TRBD1. Germline-derived CDR1 and CDR2 are SGHRS and YFSETQ. This CDR3 contains 13 residues. Losses at the gene ends were 5 bases for V and 5 bases for J; bases not matched to a gene: 5. The CDR3 region has the DNA TGCGCCAGCAGACCGACAGGGGATTATGGCTACACCTTC. Translation gives CASRPTGDYGYTF. The whole variable domain, filled in from reference TRBV5-1 and TRBJ1-2, reads KAGVTQTPRYLIKTRGQQVTLSCSPISGHRSVSWYQQTPGQGLQFLFEYFSETQRNKGNFPGRFSGRQFSNSRSEMNVSTLELGDSALYLCASRPTGDYGYTFGSGTRLTVV.

This clonotype was detected only a few times. Mismatch with germline at one junction end may stem from a read error. This chain links TRBV20-1 with TRBJ2-5; TRBD1 matches 7 bases. The CDR3 sequence is 15 residues long. Germline V lookup: CDR1 DFQATT, CDR2 SNEGSKA (reference sequence). CDR3 sequence reads: CSARGSGQPQETQYF. The CDR3 DNA reads as TGCAGTGCAAGAGGCTCGGGACAGCCGCAAGAGACCCAGTACTTC.

The chain links TRBV25-1 to TRBJ1-2; possible D gene TRBD1, 6 bases. V lost 8 bases and J 7 bases, leaving 17 bases between the germline ends. The CDR3 spans 13 residues. CDR1 MGHDK and CDR2 SYGVNS come from the germline V gene. This chain's CDR3 is CASFVGGALGYTF. DNA of the CDR3: TGTGCCAGCTTCGTCGGGGGGGCGCTTGGCTACACCTTC.

V usage is TRBV7-2 and J usage is TRBJ1-2; D may be TRBD1 (6 bases). Trimming cost V 1 base and J 2 bases, with 17 bases left between them. CDR1 is SGHTA and CDR2 is FQGNSA in the germline V gene. The CDR3 has 17 residues. The CDR3 reads CASSLGVVGAPNYGYTF. The CDR3 bases are TGTGCCAGCAGCTTAGGTGTTGTGGGGGCGCCCAACTATGGCTACACCTTC.

Note on this clonotype: Because it lacks the conserved phenylalanine or tryptophan at the end, this CDR3 is likely a read error. This chain links TRBV4-2 with TRBJ1-2, with D hard to call. The germline V and J ends were trimmed by 4 bases and 2 bases, with 8 bases remaining between them. Germline V gene data show CDR1 as LGHNA and CDR2 as YNFKEQ. The CDR3 sequence is 13 residues long. The CDR3 DNA reads as TGTGCCAGCAGCCCGACGGGGAACTATGGCTACACCCTC. This translates into CASSPTGNYGYTL.